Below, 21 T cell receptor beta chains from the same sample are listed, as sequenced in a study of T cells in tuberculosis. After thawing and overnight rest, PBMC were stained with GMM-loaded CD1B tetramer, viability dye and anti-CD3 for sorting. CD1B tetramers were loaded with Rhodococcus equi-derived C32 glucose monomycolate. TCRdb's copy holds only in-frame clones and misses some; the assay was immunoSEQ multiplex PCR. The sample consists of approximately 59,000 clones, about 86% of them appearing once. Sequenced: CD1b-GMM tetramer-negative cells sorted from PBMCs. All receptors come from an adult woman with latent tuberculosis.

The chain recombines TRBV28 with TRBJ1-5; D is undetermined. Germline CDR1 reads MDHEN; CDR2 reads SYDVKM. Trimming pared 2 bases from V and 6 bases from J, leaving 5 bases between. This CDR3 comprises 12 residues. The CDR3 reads CASSLVGQPQHF. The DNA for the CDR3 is TGTGCCAGCAGTTTAGTCGGTCAGCCCCAGCATTTT. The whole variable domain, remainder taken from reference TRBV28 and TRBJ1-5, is DVKVTQSSRYLVKRTGEKVFLECVQDMDHENMFWYRQDPGLGLRLIYFSYDVKMKEKGDIPEGYSVSREKKERFSLILESASTNQTSMYLCASSLVGQPQHFGDGTRLSIL.

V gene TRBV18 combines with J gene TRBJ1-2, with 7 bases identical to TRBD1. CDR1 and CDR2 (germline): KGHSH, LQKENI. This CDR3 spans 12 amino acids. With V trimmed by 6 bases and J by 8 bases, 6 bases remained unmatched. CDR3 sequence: CASSGTEFGYTF. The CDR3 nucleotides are TGTGCCAGCTCCGGGACAGAGTTCGGCTACACCTTC.

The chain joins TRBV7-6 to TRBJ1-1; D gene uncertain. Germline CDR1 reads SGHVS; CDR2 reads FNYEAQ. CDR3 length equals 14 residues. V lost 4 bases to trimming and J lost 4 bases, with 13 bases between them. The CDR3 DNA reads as TGTGCCAGCAGCTCACTCGTGGGAGGCACTGAAGCTTTCTTT. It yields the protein CASSSLVGGTEAFF.

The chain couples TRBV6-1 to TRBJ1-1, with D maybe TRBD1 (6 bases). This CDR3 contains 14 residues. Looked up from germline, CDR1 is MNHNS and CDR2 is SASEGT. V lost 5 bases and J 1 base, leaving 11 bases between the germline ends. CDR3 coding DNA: TGTGCCAGCAGTTTGGACAGATCGAACACTGAAGCTTTCTTT. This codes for CASSLDRSNTEAFF.

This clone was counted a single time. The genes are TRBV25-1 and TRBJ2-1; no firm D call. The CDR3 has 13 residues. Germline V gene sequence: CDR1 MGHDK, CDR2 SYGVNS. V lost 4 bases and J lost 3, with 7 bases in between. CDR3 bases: TGTGCCAGCAGTGTACAGTACTACAATGAGCAGTTCTTC. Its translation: CASSVQYYNEQFF.

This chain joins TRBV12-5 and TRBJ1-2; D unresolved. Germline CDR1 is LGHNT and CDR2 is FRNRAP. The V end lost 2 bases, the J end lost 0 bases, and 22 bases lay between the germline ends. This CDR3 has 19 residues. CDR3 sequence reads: CASGLSVFQPPGANYGYTF. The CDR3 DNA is TGTGCTAGTGGTTTGAGTGTCTTCCAGCCTCCCGGAGCTAACTATGGCTACACCTTC. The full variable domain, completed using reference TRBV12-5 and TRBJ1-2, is DARVTQTPRHKVTEMGQEVTMRCQPILGHNTVFWYRQTMMQGLELLAYFRNRAPLDDSGMPKDRFSAEMPDATLATLKIQPSEPRDSAVYFCASGLSVFQPPGANYGYTFGSGTRLTVV.

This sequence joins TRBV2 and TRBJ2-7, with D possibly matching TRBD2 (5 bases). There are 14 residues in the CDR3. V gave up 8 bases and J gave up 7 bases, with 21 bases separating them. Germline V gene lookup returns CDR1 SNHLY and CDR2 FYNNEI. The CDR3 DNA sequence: TGTGCCAGCCGGACCCCGTTGCTTCGCGGGGAGCAGTACTTC. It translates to CASRTPLLRGEQYF.

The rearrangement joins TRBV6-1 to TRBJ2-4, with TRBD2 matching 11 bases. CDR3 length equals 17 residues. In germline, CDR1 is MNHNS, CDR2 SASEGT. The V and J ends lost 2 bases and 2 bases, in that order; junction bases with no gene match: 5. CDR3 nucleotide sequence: TGTGCCAGCAGTGAAATAGCGGGGGGGAATACCAAAAACATTCAGTACTTC. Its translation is CASSEIAGGNTKNIQYF.

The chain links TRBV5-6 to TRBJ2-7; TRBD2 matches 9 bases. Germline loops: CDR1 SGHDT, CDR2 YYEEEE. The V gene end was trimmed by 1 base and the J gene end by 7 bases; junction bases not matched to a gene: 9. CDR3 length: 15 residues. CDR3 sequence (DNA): TGTGCCAGCAGCTTGATTAGTGGGCTAGCGGGAGAGCAGTACTTC. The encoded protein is CASSLISGLAGEQYF.

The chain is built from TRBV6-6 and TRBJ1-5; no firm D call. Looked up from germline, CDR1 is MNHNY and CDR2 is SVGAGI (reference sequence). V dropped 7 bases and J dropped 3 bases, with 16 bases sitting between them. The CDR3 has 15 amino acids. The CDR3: CASTPGGSINQPQHF. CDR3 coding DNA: TGTGCCAGCACCCCTGGTGGGAGTATCAATCAGCCCCAGCATTTT.

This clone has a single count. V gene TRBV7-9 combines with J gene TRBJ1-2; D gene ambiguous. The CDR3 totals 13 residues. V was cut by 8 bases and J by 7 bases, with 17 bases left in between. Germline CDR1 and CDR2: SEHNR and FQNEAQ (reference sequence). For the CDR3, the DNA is TGTGCCAGCTTATTTTTGGATGGGAGTGGCTACACCTTC. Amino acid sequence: CASLFLDGSGYTF.

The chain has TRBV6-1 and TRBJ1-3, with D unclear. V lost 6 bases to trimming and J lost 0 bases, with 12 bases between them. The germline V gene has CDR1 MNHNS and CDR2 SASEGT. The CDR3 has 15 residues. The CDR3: CASRRREVSGNTIYF. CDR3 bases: TGTGCCAGCAGGCGCCGGGAGGTCTCTGGAAACACCATATATTTT.

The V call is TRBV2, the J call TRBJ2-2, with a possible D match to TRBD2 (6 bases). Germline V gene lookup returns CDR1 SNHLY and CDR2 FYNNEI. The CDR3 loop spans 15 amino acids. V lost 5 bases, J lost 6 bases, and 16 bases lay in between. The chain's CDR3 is CASSPSGRVAGELFF. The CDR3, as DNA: TGTGCCAGCAGTCCCAGCGGGCGGGTGGCCGGGGAGCTGTTTTTT.

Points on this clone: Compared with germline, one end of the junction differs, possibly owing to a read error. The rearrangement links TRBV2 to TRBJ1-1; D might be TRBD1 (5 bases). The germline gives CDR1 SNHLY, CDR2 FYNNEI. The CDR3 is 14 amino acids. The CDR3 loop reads CTSSAGHSNTEAFF. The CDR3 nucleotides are TGTACCAGCAGTGCAGGACATTCGAACACTGAAGCTTTCTTT. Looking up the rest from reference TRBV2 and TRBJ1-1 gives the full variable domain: EPEVTQTPSHQVTQMGQEVILRCVPISNHLYFYWYRQILGQKVEFLVSFYNNEISEKSEIFDDQFSVERPDGSNFTLKIRSTKLEDSAMYFCTSSAGHSNTEAFFGQGTRLTVV.

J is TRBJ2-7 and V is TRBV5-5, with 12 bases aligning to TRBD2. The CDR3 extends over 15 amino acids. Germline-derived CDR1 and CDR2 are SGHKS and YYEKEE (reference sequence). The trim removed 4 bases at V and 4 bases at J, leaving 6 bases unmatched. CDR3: CASSASGGARYEQYF. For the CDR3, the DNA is TGTGCCAGCAGCGCTAGCGGGGGGGCTCGGTACGAGCAGTACTTC.

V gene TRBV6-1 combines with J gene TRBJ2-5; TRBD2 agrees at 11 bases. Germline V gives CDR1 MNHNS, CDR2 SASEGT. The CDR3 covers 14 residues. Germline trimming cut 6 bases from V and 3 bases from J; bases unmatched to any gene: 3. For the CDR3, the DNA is TGTGCCAGCAGACCGGGACTAGCGGAAGAGACCCAGTACTTC. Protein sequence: CASRPGLAEETQYF.

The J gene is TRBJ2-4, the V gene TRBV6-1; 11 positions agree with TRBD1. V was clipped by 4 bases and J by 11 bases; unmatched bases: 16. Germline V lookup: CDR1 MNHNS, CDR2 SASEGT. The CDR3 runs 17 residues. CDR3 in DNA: TGTGCCAGCAGTGCTCAACCCGGGACAGGGGGTAGGGTGTTTCAGTACTTC. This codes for CASSAQPGTGGRVFQYF.

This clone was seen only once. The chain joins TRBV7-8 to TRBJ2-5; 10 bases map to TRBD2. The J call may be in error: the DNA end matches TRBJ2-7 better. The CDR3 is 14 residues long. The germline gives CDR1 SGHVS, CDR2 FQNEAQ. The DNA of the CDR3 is TGTGCCAGCAGCCCTAGCGGGAGATCCTACGAGCAGTACTTC. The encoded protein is CASSPSGRSYEQYF.

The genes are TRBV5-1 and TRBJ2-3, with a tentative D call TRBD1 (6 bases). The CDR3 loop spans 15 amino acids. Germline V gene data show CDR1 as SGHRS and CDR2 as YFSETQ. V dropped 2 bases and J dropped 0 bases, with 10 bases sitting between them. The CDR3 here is CASSLSGHSTDTQYF. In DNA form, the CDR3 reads TGCGCCAGCAGCTTATCGGGACACAGCACAGATACGCAGTATTTT.

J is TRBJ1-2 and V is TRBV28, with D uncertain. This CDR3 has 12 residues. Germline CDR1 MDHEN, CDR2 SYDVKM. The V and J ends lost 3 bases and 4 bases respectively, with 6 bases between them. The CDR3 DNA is TGTGCCAGCAGTTTTCCTTCCTATGGCTACACCTTC. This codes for CASSFPSYGYTF.

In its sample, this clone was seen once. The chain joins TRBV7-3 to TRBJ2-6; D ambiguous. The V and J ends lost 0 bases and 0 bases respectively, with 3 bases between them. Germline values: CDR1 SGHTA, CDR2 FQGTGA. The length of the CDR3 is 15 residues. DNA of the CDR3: TGTGCCAGCAGCTTAACGAGCTCTGGGGCCAACGTCCTGACTTTC. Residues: CASSLTSSGANVLTF. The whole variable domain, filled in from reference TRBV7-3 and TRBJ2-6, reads GAGVSQTPSNKVTEKGKYVELRCDPISGHTALYWYRQSLGQGPEFLIYFQGTGAADDSGLPNDRFFAVRPEGSVSTLKIQRTERGDSAVYLCASSLTSSGANVLTFGAGSRLTVL.